The text below deals with one TCR beta chain. The antigen is not known. The sample comes from a study of CD8 T cell repertoires and HIV-1 epitope variants. Study background: T cells were stimulated with Twenty-five Gag and Nef peptides separately. Controls were a CMV, EBV and flu peptide pool, Ebola AY9 negative control, and no-peptide well. IL-2, IL-7 and IL-15 were added on days 3 and 7 of approximately 10-day cultures.

This table comes from immunoSEQ multiplex PCR, and its TCRdb copy is limited to in-frame clones, with some not included. Here the sample spans several thousand clones, roughly two thirds being singletons. The TCR originated in a male donor with HIV. The sequencing input was cultured CD8+ T cells derived from PBMCs.

CDR3: CASYTSGGFYEQFF. DNA for the CDR3: TGTGCCAGCTACACTAGCGGGGGATTTTATGAGCAGTTCTTC. The chain joins TRBV5-4 to TRBJ2-1; 11 bases are a match to TRBD2. V dropped 7 bases and J dropped 8; count of bases not matched to a gene: 8. This CDR3 comprises 14 residues. Germline CDR1 SGHNT, CDR2 YYREEE (reference sequence).